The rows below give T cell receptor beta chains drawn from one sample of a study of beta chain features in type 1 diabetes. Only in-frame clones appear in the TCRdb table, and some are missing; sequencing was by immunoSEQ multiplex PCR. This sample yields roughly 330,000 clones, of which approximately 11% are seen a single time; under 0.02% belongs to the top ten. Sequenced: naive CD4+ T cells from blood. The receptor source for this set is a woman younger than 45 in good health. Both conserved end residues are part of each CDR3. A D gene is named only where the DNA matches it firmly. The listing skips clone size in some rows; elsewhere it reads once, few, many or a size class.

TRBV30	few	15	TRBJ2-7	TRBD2	CAWSPLAGGVGEQYF	TGTGCCTGGAGTCCACTAGCGGGAGGCGTTGGGGAGCAGTACTTC
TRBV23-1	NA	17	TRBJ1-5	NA	CASSQYRVKDSNQPQHF	TGCGCCAGCAGTCAGTACAGGGTTAAGGATAGCAATCAGCCCCAGCATTTT
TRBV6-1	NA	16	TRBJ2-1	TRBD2	CASSEARTSGRFEQFF	TGTGCCAGCAGTGAAGCGAGGACTAGCGGGAGGTTTGAGCAGTTCTTC
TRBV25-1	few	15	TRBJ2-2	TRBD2	CASAGLGLNTGELFF	TGTGCCAGCGCGGGACTAGGACTGAACACCGGGGAGCTGTTTTTT
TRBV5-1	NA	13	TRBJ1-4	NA	CASSLQANEKLFF	TGCGCCAGCAGCTTGCAAGCGAATGAAAAACTGTTTTTT
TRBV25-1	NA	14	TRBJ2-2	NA	CASSEYVAPGELFF	TGTGCCAGCAGTGAATATGTGGCCCCCGGGGAGCTGTTTTTT
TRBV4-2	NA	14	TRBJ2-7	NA	CASSQGAGEHEQYF	TGTGCCAGCAGCCAAGGGGCAGGGGAACACGAGCAGTACTTC
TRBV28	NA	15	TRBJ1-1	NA	CASTELGVVNTEAFF	TGTGCCAGCACCGAACTCGGGGTAGTGAACACTGAAGCTTTCTTT
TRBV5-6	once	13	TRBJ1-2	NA	CASSSGQPYGYTF	TGTGCCAGCAGCTCCGGACAGCCCTATGGCTACACCTTC
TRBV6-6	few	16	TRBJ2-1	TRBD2	CASSYSTGTSGNEQFF	TGTGCCAGCAGTTACTCGACAGGGACTAGCGGCAATGAGCAGTTCTTC
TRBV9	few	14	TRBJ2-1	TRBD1	CASSAGQADNEQFF	TGTGCCAGCAGCGCAGGACAGGCGGACAATGAGCAGTTCTTC
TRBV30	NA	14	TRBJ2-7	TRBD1	CAWSPTGVPYEQYF	TGTGCCTGGAGTCCGACAGGGGTCCCCTACGAGCAGTACTTC